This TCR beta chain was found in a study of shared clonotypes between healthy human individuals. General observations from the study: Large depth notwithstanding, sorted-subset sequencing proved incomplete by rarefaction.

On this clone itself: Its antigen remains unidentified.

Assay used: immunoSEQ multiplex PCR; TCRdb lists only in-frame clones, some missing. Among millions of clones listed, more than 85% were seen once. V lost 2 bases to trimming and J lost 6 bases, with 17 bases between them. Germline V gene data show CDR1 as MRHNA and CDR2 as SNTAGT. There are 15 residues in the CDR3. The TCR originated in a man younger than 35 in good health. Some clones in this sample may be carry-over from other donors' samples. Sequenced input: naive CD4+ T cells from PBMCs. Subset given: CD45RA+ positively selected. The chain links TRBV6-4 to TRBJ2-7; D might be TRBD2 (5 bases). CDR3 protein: CASSDMESRGLEQYF. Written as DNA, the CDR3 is TGTGCCAGCAGTGACATGGAGTCCCGGGGTCTCGAGCAGTACTTC.